These 15 T cell receptor beta chains were sequenced from one sample in a study of Tregs in tolerant kidney transplant recipients. Clones were sequenced by immunoSEQ multiplex PCR, and TCRdb holds only the in-frame ones, with some missing. The sample yields 25,000 to 35,000 clones, over 65% seen once. Their cognate antigens are unknown. Sequencing input: Tregs from blood cultured with allogeneic cells. Receptor source: a human donor in good health.

CDR3 bases: TGTGCCACTAGACAGGGCGGAGCGGCGGCTGAAGCTTTCTTT. Translating it yields CATRQGGAAAEAFF. The chain is built from TRBV6-5 and TRBJ1-1; TRBD1 matches at 7 bases. Germline CDR1 reads MNHEY; CDR2 reads SVGAGI. The CDR3 is 14 amino acids. V shed 10 bases and J 6 bases; nucleotides not matched to a gene: 14.

V gene TRBV4-1 combines with J gene TRBJ1-1; D is undetermined. The V end lost 3 bases, the J end lost 0 bases, and 17 bases lay between the germline ends. The CDR3 spans 17 residues. CDR1 is MGHRA and CDR2 is YSYEKL in the germline V gene. In DNA form, the CDR3 reads TGCGCCAGCAGCCATCGAGTTATGGGCGGCATGAACACTGAAGCTTTCTTT. Translated, it gives CASSHRVMGGMNTEAFF.

The V and J genes are TRBV9 and TRBJ1-3; D is ambiguous. Between the trimmed V and J ends, which lost 4 bases and 0 bases, there was a span of 14 bases. The CDR3 consists of 16 residues. Germline V CDR1 and CDR2: SGDLS, YYNGEE. As DNA, the CDR3 is TGTGCCAGCAGCCTCCGGCAGGTATCCTCTGGAAACACCATATATTTT. Translating it yields CASSLRQVSSGNTIYF. The full variable domain, with the rest looked up from reference TRBV9 and TRBJ1-3, is DSGVTQTPKHLITATGQRVTLRCSPRSGDLSVYWYQQSLDQGLQFLIQYYNGEERAKGNILERFSAQQFPDLHSELNLSSLELGDSALYFCASSLRQVSSGNTIYFGEGSWLTVV.

The rearrangement uses TRBV6-6 and TRBJ2-2, with 7 nucleotides matching TRBD1. With 6 bases clipped from V and 0 bases from J, the junction kept 4 bases outside the gene matches. The CDR3 totals 15 residues. The germline gives CDR1 MNHNY, CDR2 SVGAGI (reference sequence). The CDR3 region is CASRPGGTNTGELFF. For the CDR3, the DNA is TGTGCCAGCAGGCCAGGGGGTACGAACACCGGGGAGCTGTTTTTT.

The chain employs TRBV11-2 and TRBJ2-5, with 7 bases identical to TRBD2. Per germline, CDR1 SGHAT and CDR2 FQNNGV. CDR3 length: 16 residues. V was pared by 1 base and J by 4 bases, with 9 bases of the junction left unmatched. CDR3 sequence: CASSLGYRRGVETQYF. The CDR3 region has the DNA TGTGCCAGCAGCTTAGGGTACCGACGGGGGGTAGAGACCCAGTACTTC. The whole variable domain, remainder taken from reference TRBV11-2 and TRBJ2-5, is EAGVAQSPRYKIIEKRQSVAFWCNPISGHATLYWYQQILGQGPKLLIQFQNNGVVDDSQLPKDRFSAERLKGVDSTLKIQPAKLEDSAVYLCASSLGYRRGVETQYFGPGTRLLVL.

The rearrangement joins TRBV5-8 to TRBJ1-2; tentatively, D is TRBD1 (6 bases). CDR1 and CDR2 from the germline V gene are SGHTS and YDEGEE. V lost 3 bases, J lost 2 bases, and 8 bases lay in between. This CDR3 has 13 residues. CDR3 nucleotides: TGTGCCAGCAGCTGGGGGCAGAACTATGGCTACACCTTC. This sequence encodes CASSWGQNYGYTF.

In nucleotides, the CDR3 is TGCAGCGTTGAAGGGCTGACAGGGGTAGGCTACACCTTC. Translation: CSVEGLTGVGYTF. V gene TRBV29-1 combines with J gene TRBJ1-2; 8 bases are a match to TRBD1. The germline gives CDR1 SQVTM, CDR2 ANQGSEA. Trimming at V came to 1 base and at J to 8 bases, leaving 6 bases not matched to a gene. This CDR3 comprises 13 residues.

This rearrangement joins TRBV5-1 to TRBJ1-2; D is undetermined. This CDR3 has 14 amino acids. From germline, CDR1 is SGHRS and CDR2 YFSETQ. The V and J ends lost 1 base and 7 bases respectively, with 14 bases between them. The CDR3 loop reads CASSLYAASGGYTF. CDR3 DNA sequence: TGCGCCAGCAGCTTGTACGCCGCTTCTGGTGGCTACACCTTC.

This chain uses TRBV9 with TRBJ2-1; perhaps D is TRBD1 or TRBD2 (6 bases each). The germline V and J ends were trimmed by 0 bases and 12 bases, with 22 bases remaining between them. Germline V gives CDR1 SGDLS, CDR2 YYNGEE. The CDR3 has 16 amino acids. CDR3 nucleotide sequence: TGTGCCAGCAGCGTAGCTCTGGGGGGCGCGGGTGAGGGGCAGTTCTTC. Translating gives CASSVALGGAGEGQFF.

The V call is TRBV12-5, the J call TRBJ1-3; D call uncertain. V lost 5 bases to trimming and J lost 1 base, with 9 bases between them. Germline V gene lookup returns CDR1 LGHNT and CDR2 FRNRAP. The CDR3 loop spans 14 amino acids. This CDR3 is CASGSGISGNTIYF. CDR3 nucleotides: TGTGCTAGTGGTAGCGGGATATCTGGAAACACCATATATTTT. Combining the CDR3 with reference TRBV12-5 and TRBJ1-3 gives the whole variable domain DARVTQTPRHKVTEMGQEVTMRCQPILGHNTVFWYRQTMMQGLELLAYFRNRAPLDDSGMPKDRFSAEMPDATLATLKIQPSEPRDSAVYFCASGSGISGNTIYFGEGSWLTVV.

This sequence joins TRBV28 and TRBJ1-1; 7 positions agree with TRBD1. The CDR3 has 14 amino acids. The germline V gene encodes CDR1 MDHEN and CDR2 SYDVKM. The J segment lost 0 bases and the V segment lost 5 bases, leaving 3 bases of the junction unmatched. The CDR3 DNA is TGTGCCAGCAGTAAGACAGGGATGAACACTGAAGCTTTCTTT. This gives the protein CASSKTGMNTEAFF.

CDR3 sequence reads: CASSSASGTGEQYF. The CDR3, as DNA: TGTGCCAGCAGTTCGGCTAGCGGGACCGGCGAGCAGTACTTC. The chain joins TRBV25-1 to TRBJ2-7; 9 bases match TRBD2. Germline V gene lookup returns CDR1 MGHDK and CDR2 SYGVNS. CDR3 length equals 14 residues. J was trimmed by 6 bases and V by 5 bases; bases with no gene match: 8.

This chain joins TRBV4-3 and TRBJ1-3; no reliable D call. The ends were cut back, 4 bases at V and 2 bases at J, with 12 bases in the middle. The CDR3 loop spans 15 amino acids. Germline V CDR1 and CDR2: LGHNA, YSLEER. The CDR3 sequence is CASSPAARTGNTIYF. The CDR3, as DNA: TGCGCCAGCAGCCCCGCCGCTCGAACTGGAAACACCATATATTTT.

The gene calls are TRBV11-1 and TRBJ2-7; D ambiguous. Germline V gene sequence: CDR1 SGHAT, CDR2 FQDESV (reference sequence). V shed 1 base and J shed 5 bases, with 12 bases lying between them. This CDR3 has 14 residues. The CDR3 is CASSLERQKNEQYF. The CDR3 DNA is TGTGCCAGCAGCTTAGAGCGTCAGAAAAACGAGCAGTACTTC.

This chain uses TRBV7-9 with TRBJ1-2; weak D call: TRBD1 (6 bases). The CDR3 is made up of 13 amino acids. V lost 3 bases to trimming and J lost 2 bases, with 7 bases between them. CDR1 is SEHNR and CDR2 is FQNEAQ in the germline V gene (reference sequence). Here the CDR3 reads CASSFGTNYGYTF. The DNA for the CDR3 is TGTGCCAGCAGCTTCGGGACAAACTATGGCTACACCTTC.